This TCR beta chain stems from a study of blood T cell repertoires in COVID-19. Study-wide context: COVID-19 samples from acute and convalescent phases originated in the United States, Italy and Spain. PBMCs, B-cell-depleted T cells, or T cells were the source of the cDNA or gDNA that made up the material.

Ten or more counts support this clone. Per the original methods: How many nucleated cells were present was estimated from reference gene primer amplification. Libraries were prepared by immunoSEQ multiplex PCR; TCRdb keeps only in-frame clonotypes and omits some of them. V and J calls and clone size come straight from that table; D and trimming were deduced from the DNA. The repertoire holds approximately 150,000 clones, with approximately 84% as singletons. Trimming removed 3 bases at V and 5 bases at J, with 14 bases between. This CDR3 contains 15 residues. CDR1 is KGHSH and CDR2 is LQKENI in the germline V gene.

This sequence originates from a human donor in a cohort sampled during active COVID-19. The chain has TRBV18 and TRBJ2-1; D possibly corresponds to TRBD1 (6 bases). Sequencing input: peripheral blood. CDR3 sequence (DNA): TGTGCCAGCTCACCGTACAGGGATGGGGACAATGAGCAGTTCTTC. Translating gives CASSPYRDGDNEQFF.